This TCR beta chain was recovered during a study of blood T cell repertoires in COVID-19. Study-level background: The study drew acute and convalescent COVID-19 samples from the United States, Italy and Spain. PBMCs, B-cell-depleted T cells, or T cells were the source of the cDNA or gDNA that made up the material.

Germline CDR1 is MDHEN and CDR2 is SYDVKM. V trimming: 4 bases; J trimming: 9 bases; junction bases outside the gene matches: 5. This CDR3 spans 14 amino acids. In the original workflow: Nucleated cell counts were estimated from reference gene primer amplification. This table comes from immunoSEQ multiplex PCR, and its TCRdb copy is limited to in-frame clones, with some not included. V, J and clone size derive from that table, while D and trimming were established from the DNA sequence. This table has about 83,000 clones, roughly 82% appearing once. Source material: peripheral blood. The clonotype originates from a man aged 50 or older with active COVID-19. The chain carries TRBV28 and TRBJ1-6, with 8 nucleotides matching TRBD1. Here the CDR3 reads CASSSGQGASPLHF. The CDR3 nucleotides are TGTGCCAGCAGTTCCGGACAGGGAGCTTCACCCCTCCACTTT.